The 26 T cell receptor beta chains presented below share a single source sample, sequenced in a study of shared clonotypes between healthy human individuals. This table comes from immunoSEQ multiplex PCR, and its TCRdb copy is limited to in-frame clones, with some not included. The sample has approximately 980,000 clones; around 80% are singletons. The specimen was memory CD4+ T cells sorted from blood. Subset reported: CD45RA-negative fraction. All receptors come from a man aged 18 to 30 in good health.

The chain couples TRBV5-6 to TRBJ1-6; tentative D call: TRBD1 (5 bases). Trimming took off 0 bases at V and 12 bases at J, with 13 bases between the two ends. This CDR3 region has 14 residues. Germline V gene data show CDR1 as SGHDT and CDR2 as YYEEEE. The CDR3 region is CASSLEGAGGPLHF. As DNA, the CDR3 is TGTGCCAGCAGCTTGGAAGGGGCTGGGGGACCCCTCCACTTT.

The chain carries TRBV5-6 and TRBJ1-4, with D uncertain. CDR1 and CDR2 from the germline V gene are SGHDT and YYEEEE. The CDR3 has 16 amino acids. The germline V and J ends were trimmed by 1 base and 0 bases, with 10 bases remaining between them. This chain's CDR3 is CASSLRRIATNEKLFF. In DNA form, the CDR3 reads TGTGCCAGCAGCTTGAGGCGGATTGCAACTAATGAAAAACTGTTTTTT. Variable domain in full (rest from reference TRBV5-6 and TRBJ1-4): DAGVTQSPTHLIKTRGQQVTLRCSPKSGHDTVSWYQQALGQGPQFIFQYYEEEERQRGNFPDRFSGHQFPNYSSELNVNALLLGDSALYLCASSLRRIATNEKLFFGSGTQLSVL.

This clone was observed once. This sequence joins TRBV9 and TRBJ2-1; TRBD2 might be the D (5 bases). V was cut by 3 bases and J by 2 bases, with 12 bases left in between. CDR3 length: 15 amino acids. CDR1 and CDR2 (germline): SGDLS, YYNGEE. The CDR3 region is CASSAGHGAYNEQFF. The DNA of the CDR3 is TGTGCCAGCAGCGCAGGCCACGGGGCCTACAATGAGCAGTTCTTC.

This clone was seen at least ten times. The V and J genes are TRBV30 and TRBJ2-2, with D perhaps TRBD2 (5 bases). Looked up from germline, CDR1 is GTSNPN and CDR2 is SVGIG (reference sequence). V dropped 5 bases and J dropped 6 bases, with 10 bases sitting between them. This CDR3 is 12 amino acids long. CDR3 nucleotide sequence: TGTGCCTGGTACTCCGGGGCCGGGGAGCTGTTTTTT. It translates to CAWYSGAGELFF.

J is TRBJ2-2 and V is TRBV11-2; TRBD2 matches at 12 bases. After removal of 5 bases from V and 3 bases from J, the junction contained 4 bases not matched to a gene. The germline V gene encodes CDR1 SGHAT and CDR2 FQNNGV. The CDR3 covers 16 residues. DNA for the CDR3: TGTGCCAGCAGCCCGGGACTAGCGGGCCACACCGGGGAGCTGTTTTTT. This translates into CASSPGLAGHTGELFF. The full variable domain, with the rest looked up from reference TRBV11-2 and TRBJ2-2, is EAGVAQSPRYKIIEKRQSVAFWCNPISGHATLYWYQQILGQGPKLLIQFQNNGVVDDSQLPKDRFSAERLKGVDSTLKIQPAKLEDSAVYLCASSPGLAGHTGELFFGEGSRLTVL.

J is TRBJ2-2 and V is TRBV4-1; TRBD2 matches at 9 bases. Germline V gene lookup returns CDR1 MGHRA and CDR2 YSYEKL. Trimming cost V 5 bases and J 4 bases; bases outside gene matches: 20. The CDR3 totals 20 residues. CDR3 in DNA: TGCGCCAGCAGCTTAAAAGGGGATTCGCGGGGGGGCTTAGGCACCGGGGAGCTGTTTTTT. As protein: CASSLKGDSRGGLGTGELFF.

This sequence joins TRBV5-5 and TRBJ2-5; D remains ambiguous. Trimming removed 0 bases from V and 2 bases from J, with 8 bases in between. The CDR3 runs to 14 residues. Germline values: CDR1 SGHKS, CDR2 YYEKEE (reference sequence). Here the CDR3 DNA reads TGTGCCAGCAGCTTGGGTCTAGTTCAAGAGACCCAGTACTTC. It yields the protein CASSLGLVQETQYF. Together with reference TRBV5-5 and TRBJ2-5, the CDR3 gives the full variable domain: DAGVTQSPTHLIKTRGQQVTLRCSPISGHKSVSWYQQVLGQGPQFIFQYYEKEERGRGNFPDRFSARQFPNYSSELNVNALLLGDSALYLCASSLGLVQETQYFGPGTRLLVL.

In its sample, this clone was seen once. The rearrangement joins TRBV2 to TRBJ1-5; D gene uncertain. CDR1 and CDR2 from the germline V gene are SNHLY and FYNNEI. V was shortened by 5 bases and J by 8 bases, with 13 bases between the two germline ends. CDR3 size: 13 residues. The CDR3 nucleotides read TGTGCCAGCAGTATATGGGAAATGGAGCCCCAGCATTTT. It specifies CASSIWEMEPQHF.

The chain has TRBV7-2 and TRBJ2-2; no clear D. Germline V gene lookup returns CDR1 SGHTA and CDR2 FQGNSA. V was pared by 3 bases and J by 0 bases, with 8 bases between. The CDR3 is 15 amino acids. CDR3 region: CASSFTAPNTGELFF. As DNA, the CDR3 is TGTGCCAGCAGCTTCACAGCACCGAACACCGGGGAGCTGTTTTTT.

The chain employs TRBV4-1 and TRBJ2-7, with 7 positions matching TRBD2. The junction had 6 bases not matched to a gene; V was cut back by 1 base and J by 0 bases. Germline V gives CDR1 MGHRA, CDR2 YSYEKL. CDR3 length: 16 residues. The CDR3 spells CASSQAGGSPSYEQYF. CDR3 sequence (DNA): TGCGCCAGCAGCCAAGCGGGCGGGAGCCCCTCCTACGAGCAGTACTTC.

The chain carries TRBV5-1 and TRBJ2-1, with 10 bases aligning to TRBD2. The CDR3 is made up of 16 amino acids. The ends lost 1 base at V and 0 bases at J; junction bases unmatched: 1. Looked up from germline, CDR1 is SGHRS and CDR2 is YFSETQ. CDR3 amino acids: CASSLKRGGSYNEQFF. CDR3 sequence (DNA): TGCGCCAGCAGCTTGAAGCGGGGGGGCTCCTACAATGAGCAGTTCTTC.

The CDR3 reads CASSLQGPGELFF. The CDR3 DNA follows: TGCGCCAGCAGCTTACAGGGGCCCGGGGAGCTGTTTTTT. The chain combines TRBV5-1 with TRBJ2-2; 7 nucleotides align to TRBD1. CDR1 and CDR2 (germline): SGHRS, YFSETQ. The junction had 1 base not matched to a gene; V was cut back by 2 bases and J by 6 bases. This CDR3 region has 13 residues.

This clone came up once. The genes are TRBV7-2 and TRBJ1-5, with D tentatively TRBD1 (5 bases). The CDR3 has 14 residues. The V gene lost 6 bases and the J gene lost 6 bases, with 15 bases spanning the gap. Per germline, CDR1 SGHTA and CDR2 FQGNSA. CDR3 in amino acids: CASSFVTGGQPQHF. The CDR3 nucleotides are TGTGCCAGCAGTTTCGTCACGGGGGGTCAGCCCCAGCATTTT.

This sequence joins TRBV30 and TRBJ2-1; 9 bases align to TRBD1. The ends lost 1 base at V and 5 bases at J; junction bases unmatched: 0. The germline CDR1 and CDR2 sequences are GTSNPN and SVGIG (reference sequence). This CDR3 is 13 amino acids long. The CDR3 reads CAWSGDRDNEQFF. Written as DNA, the CDR3 is TGTGCCTGGAGTGGGGACAGGGACAATGAGCAGTTCTTC. Drawing the rest from reference TRBV30 and TRBJ2-1, the complete variable domain is SQTIHQWPATLVQPVGSPLSLECTVEGTSNPNLYWYRQAAGRGLQLLFYSVGIGQISSEVPQNLSASRPQDRQFILSSKKLLLSDSGFYLCAWSGDRDNEQFFGPGTRLTVL.

The V and J genes are TRBV20-1 and TRBJ2-1; 7 bases match TRBD1. CDR1 and CDR2 from the germline V gene are DFQATT and SNEGSKA (reference sequence). J gave up 12 bases and V 6 bases, and 5 bases lay outside the gene matches. This CDR3 has 10 residues. The CDR3 sequence: CSARQGWQFF. CDR3 DNA: TGCAGTGCAAGACAGGGATGGCAGTTCTTC.

The chain joins TRBV9 to TRBJ2-2; 7 bases agree with TRBD2. V lost 5 bases, J lost 5 bases, and 15 bases stayed unmatched. The CDR3 covers 17 residues. Looked up from germline, CDR1 is SGDLS and CDR2 is YYNGEE. For the CDR3, the DNA is TGTGCCAGCAGTGGCAGTTTGGGAGCGGGAAGGACCGGGGAGCTGTTTTTT. Amino acid sequence: CASSGSLGAGRTGELFF. Together with reference TRBV9 and TRBJ2-2, the CDR3 gives the full variable domain: DSGVTQTPKHLITATGQRVTLRCSPRSGDLSVYWYQQSLDQGLQFLIQYYNGEERAKGNILERFSAQQFPDLHSELNLSSLELGDSALYFCASSGSLGAGRTGELFFGEGSRLTVL.

J is TRBJ1-1 and V is TRBV10-1; possible D gene TRBD1, 5 bases. CDR3 length: 13 amino acids. Trimming removed 5 bases at V and 4 bases at J, with 11 bases between. CDR1 and CDR2 (germline): WNHNN, SYGVQD (reference sequence). The CDR3 spells CASSPGGGTEAFF. CDR3 bases: TGCGCCAGCAGTCCGGGGGGGGGCACTGAAGCTTTCTTT.

The chain joins TRBV16 to TRBJ1-4; D possibly corresponds to TRBD1 (5 bases). CDR1 is KGHSY, CDR2 FQNENV, per germline. V was pared by 2 bases and J by 3 bases, with 16 bases between. This CDR3 is built from 17 residues. CDR3 region: CASSQPQGSFSNEKLFF. The CDR3 DNA is TGTGCCAGCAGCCAACCCCAGGGATCCTTTTCTAATGAAAAACTGTTTTTT.

The CDR3 spells CASSLQQGPTYNSPLHF. Here the CDR3 DNA reads TGTGCCAGCAGCTTACAACAGGGGCCGACCTATAATTCACCCCTCCACTTT. This chain links TRBV7-8 with TRBJ1-6, with 7 bases fitting TRBD1. CDR1 and CDR2 (germline): SGHVS, FQNEAQ. The V gene end was trimmed by 2 bases and the J gene end by 2 bases; junction bases not matched to a gene: 6. The CDR3 is 17 residues long.

This chain uses TRBV7-9 with TRBJ2-3; D is possibly TRBD1 (5 bases). The CDR3 totals 14 residues. V was pared by 7 bases and J by 2 bases, with 13 bases between. Looked up from germline, CDR1 is SEHNR and CDR2 is FQNEAQ (reference sequence). DNA of the CDR3: TGTGCCAGCACCCCTATGACAGACACAGATACGCAGTATTTT. Amino acid sequence: CASTPMTDTDTQYF.

The CDR3 bases are TGTGCCAGCAGCTGGGGGACAGCCGGCATGAACACTGAAGCTTTCTTT. Translating gives CASSWGTAGMNTEAFF. The chain carries TRBV5-4 and TRBJ1-1, with TRBD1 matching 7 bases. From germline, CDR1 is SGHNT and CDR2 YYREEE (reference sequence). Germline trimming cut 3 bases from V and 0 bases from J; bases unmatched to any gene: 8. This CDR3 is 16 amino acids long.

This chain connects TRBV5-1 to TRBJ2-4; 8 nucleotides agree with TRBD2. The germline CDR1 and CDR2 sequences are SGHRS and YFSETQ. The V gene end was trimmed by 4 bases and the J gene end by 7 bases; junction bases not matched to a gene: 7. This CDR3 spans 14 amino acids. For the CDR3, the DNA is TGCGCCAGCAGCGCGGGGGGCGGACGGAACATTCAGTACTTC. Protein sequence: CASSAGGGRNIQYF.

This clone has just one count. The chain uses TRBV5-4 and TRBJ2-5; D is uncertain. In germline, CDR1 is SGHNT, CDR2 YYREEE (reference sequence). V dropped 2 bases and J dropped 4 bases, with 12 bases sitting between them. CDR3 length: 14 residues. The CDR3 here is CASSFGGVGETQYF. CDR3 in DNA: TGTGCCAGCAGCTTCGGTGGGGTCGGAGAGACCCAGTACTTC.

The chain has TRBV4-1 and TRBJ2-2, with 7 bases matching TRBD1. Trimming cost V 3 bases and J 4 bases; bases outside gene matches: 5. Looked up from germline, CDR1 is MGHRA and CDR2 is YSYEKL. The CDR3 runs 15 residues. The CDR3 is CASSQETGSTGELFF. In DNA, the CDR3 is TGCGCCAGCAGCCAGGAGACAGGGAGCACCGGGGAGCTGTTTTTT.

About this clone: One end of the junction varies from germline; a read error may be responsible. The chain employs TRBV6-5 and TRBJ1-5, with D hard to call. This CDR3 comprises 13 residues. CDR1 is MNHEY and CDR2 is SVGAGI in the germline V gene. CDR3 in DNA: TGTGCCAGCAGTAACTCCGGCAATCAGCCCCAGCATTTT. Translated: CASSNSGNQPQHF.

The chain is built from TRBV5-4 and TRBJ2-3; 7 nucleotides line up with TRBD1. The CDR3 covers 14 residues. V gave up 3 bases and J gave up 0 bases; unmatched junction bases: 1. Germline CDR1 and CDR2: SGHNT and YYREEE (reference sequence). CDR3 DNA sequence: TGTGCCAGCAGCTGGGACAGTAGCACAGATACGCAGTATTTT. Translating gives CASSWDSSTDTQYF.